This is a list of T cell receptor beta chains from one sample in a study of vaccination and CD4 T cells after COVID-19. TCRdb analysed the PCR reads with MiXCR anew, one entry per CDR3 protein. The sample carries 12,000 or so distinct CDR3 sequences, roughly 61% recorded once. These receptors have no known antigen. The sequenced material came from CD4+ T cells from blood, cultured in vitro. The receptors were sampled from a human donor who had recovered from COVID-19. CDR3s include the opening cysteine and the closing phenylalanine or tryptophan. Each record gives: J gene, D gene, clone size, V gene, CDR3 protein, CDR3 DNA. A D gene is named only where the DNA matches it firmly. Size tells how often a clone was seen (once, few, many) or the class of an expanded clone, and some rows leave it out.

J: TRBJ2-3
D: TRBD2
size: few
V: TRBV20-1
CDR3: CSARLAGGDTQYF
DNA: TGCAGTGCTAGACTAGCGGGAGGAGATACGCAGTATTTT

J: TRBJ1-5
D: .
size: .
V: TRBV15
CDR3: CATSRDGGNQPQHF
DNA: TGTGCCACCAGCAGAGATGGAGGGAATCAGCCCCAGCATTTT

J: TRBJ1-2
D: .
size: .
V: TRBV5-1
CDR3: CASSLAGTSSFYGYTF
DNA: TGCGCCAGCAGCTTGGCCGGGACATCCTCATTCTATGGCTACACCTTC

J: TRBJ2-3
D: .
size: .
V: TRBV7-9
CDR3: CASSLLADTQYF
DNA: TGTGCCAGCAGCTTACTCGCAGATACGCAGTATTTT

J: TRBJ2-1
D: .
size: .
V: TRBV2
CDR3: CASSVEGQRAAYNEQFF
DNA: TGTGCCAGCAGTGTGGAGGGACAACGGGCCGCCTACAATGAGCAGTTCTTC

J: TRBJ1-5
D: .
size: once
V: TRBV5-1
CDR3: CASSLGQTNQPQHF
DNA: TGCGCCAGCAGTCTTGGACAGACTAATCAGCCCCAGCATTTT

J: TRBJ2-1
D: .
size: .
V: TRBV11-3
CDR3: CASSRTQGRGNEQFF
DNA: TGTGCCAGCAGCCGTACTCAGGGCCGAGGGAATGAGCAGTTCTTC

J: TRBJ2-7
D: .
size: .
V: TRBV20-1
CDR3: CSAPHPPSGTQSSYEQYF
DNA: TGCAGTGCTCCACATCCCCCGTCCGGGACTCAGAGCTCCTACGAGCAGTACTTC

J: TRBJ2-1
D: TRBD1
size: .
V: TRBV2
CDR3: CASSGGQGASLSYNEQFF
DNA: TGTGCCAGCAGCGGGGGACAGGGGGCAAGTCTCTCCTACAATGAGCAGTTCTTC

J: TRBJ2-3
D: .
size: .
V: TRBV6-4
CDR3: CASSAGGTDTQYF
DNA: TGTGCCAGCAGTGCTGGCGGGACAGATACGCAGTATTTT

J: TRBJ1-1
D: .
size: .
V: TRBV2
CDR3: CATSTGRGAFF
DNA: TGTGCCACGTCAACAGGGAGGGGTGCTTTCTTT

J: TRBJ2-4
D: .
size: .
V: TRBV29-1
CDR3: CSVEGVRDLAKNIQYF
DNA: TGCAGCGTTGAAGGGGTCCGGGACCTAGCCAAAAACATTCAGTACTTC

J: TRBJ2-7
D: TRBD2
size: .
V: TRBV2
CDR3: CASSGGLAGIYEQYF
DNA: TGTGCCAGCAGTGGAGGACTAGCGGGGATCTACGAGCAGTACTTC

J: TRBJ2-5
D: .
size: .
V: TRBV20-1
CDR3: CSARDRLGLTQETQYF
DNA: TGCAGTGCTAGAGACCGGTTGGGATTAACCCAAGAGACCCAGTACTTC

J: TRBJ2-7
D: .
size: .
V: TRBV19
CDR3: CASSITLGVASKGQYF
DNA: TGTGCCAGTAGTATCACGTTGGGCGTGGCGTCCAAGGGGCAGTACTTC